This T cell receptor (beta chain) was sequenced for a study of CD8 T cells in ankylosing spondylitis. V was pared by 2 bases and J by 2 bases, with 13 bases of the junction left unmatched. CDR1 is MNHEY and CDR2 is SMNVEV in the germline V gene (reference sequence). The CDR3 loop spans 19 amino acids. This clonotype was observed many times. With molecular barcodes, quantitative 5'-RACE was used to make the TCR beta libraries. TCRdb re-analysed the 5' RACE reads in MiXCR, keeping a single row per CDR3 protein. The profile covers 180,000 or so distinct CDR3 sequences, with about 9.9% appearing a single time and 25% to 35% taken by the ten largest.

What was sequenced was blood, either unsorted or a sorted T cell fraction (not recorded which). The sequence came from a male donor with ankylosing spondylitis or in good health (not recorded which). This chain connects TRBV27 to TRBJ2-3; TRBD2 matches at 10 bases. CDR3 nucleotide sequence: TGTGCCAGCAGTTTAGCCGTTCAATCTAGCGGGGGAATCACAGATACGCAGTATTTT. It translates to CASSLAVQSSGGITDTQYF.